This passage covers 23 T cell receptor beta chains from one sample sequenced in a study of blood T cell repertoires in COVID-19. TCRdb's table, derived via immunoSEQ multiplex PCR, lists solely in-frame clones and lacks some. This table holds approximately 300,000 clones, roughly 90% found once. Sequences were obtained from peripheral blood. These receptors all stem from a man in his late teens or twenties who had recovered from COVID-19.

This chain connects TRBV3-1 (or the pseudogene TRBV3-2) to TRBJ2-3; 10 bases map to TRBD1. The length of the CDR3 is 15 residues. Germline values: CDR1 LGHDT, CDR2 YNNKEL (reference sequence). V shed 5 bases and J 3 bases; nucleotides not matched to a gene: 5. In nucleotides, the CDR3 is TGTGCCAGCAGCTCCCGACAGGGGGCGACAGATACGCAGTATTTT. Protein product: CASSSRQGATDTQYF.

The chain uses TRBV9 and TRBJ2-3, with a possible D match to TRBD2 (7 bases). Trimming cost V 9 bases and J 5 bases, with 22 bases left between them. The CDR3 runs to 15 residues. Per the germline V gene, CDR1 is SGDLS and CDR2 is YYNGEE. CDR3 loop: CATNKGGLPQDTQYF. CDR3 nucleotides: TGTGCCACAAATAAAGGGGGACTACCCCAAGATACGCAGTATTTT. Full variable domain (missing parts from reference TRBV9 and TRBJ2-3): DSGVTQTPKHLITATGQRVTLRCSPRSGDLSVYWYQQSLDQGLQFLIQYYNGEERAKGNILERFSAQQFPDLHSELNLSSLELGDSALYFCATNKGGLPQDTQYFGPGTRLTVL.

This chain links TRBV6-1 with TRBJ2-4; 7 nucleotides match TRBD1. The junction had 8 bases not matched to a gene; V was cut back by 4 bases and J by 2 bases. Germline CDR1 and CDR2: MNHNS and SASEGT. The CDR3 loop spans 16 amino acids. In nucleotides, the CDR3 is TGTGCCAGCAGTGTTACAGGGGAGAGGACCAAAAACATTCAGTACTTC. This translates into CASSVTGERTKNIQYF.

CDR3 in DNA: TGCGCCAGCAGACTTAACCCAGATACGCAGTATTTT. This translates into CASRLNPDTQYF. V is TRBV5-1 and J is TRBJ2-3; D ambiguous. The germline V gene encodes CDR1 SGHRS and CDR2 YFSETQ. This CDR3 has 12 residues. Deletions cut 5 bases from V and 4 bases from J, with 8 bases between.

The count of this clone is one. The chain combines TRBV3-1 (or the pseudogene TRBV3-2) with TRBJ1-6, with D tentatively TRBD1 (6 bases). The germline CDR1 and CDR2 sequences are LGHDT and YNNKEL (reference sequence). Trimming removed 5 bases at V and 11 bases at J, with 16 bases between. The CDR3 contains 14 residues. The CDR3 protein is CASSGGPSFAPLHF. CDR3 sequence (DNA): TGTGCCAGCAGCGGGGGCCCGTCCTTCGCACCCCTCCACTTT.

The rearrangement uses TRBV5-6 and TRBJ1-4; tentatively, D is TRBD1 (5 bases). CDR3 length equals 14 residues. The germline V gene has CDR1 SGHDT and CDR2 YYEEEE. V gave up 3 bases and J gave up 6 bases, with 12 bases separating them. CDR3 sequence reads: CASSSDWGDEKLFF. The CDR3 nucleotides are TGTGCCAGCAGCTCGGACTGGGGGGATGAAAAACTGTTTTTT.

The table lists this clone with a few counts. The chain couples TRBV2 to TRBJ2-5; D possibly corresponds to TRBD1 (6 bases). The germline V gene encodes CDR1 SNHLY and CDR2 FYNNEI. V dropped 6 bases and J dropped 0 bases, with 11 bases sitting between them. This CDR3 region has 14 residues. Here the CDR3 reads CASRGDKYQETQYF. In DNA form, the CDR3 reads TGTGCCAGCAGGGGGGACAAGTACCAAGAGACCCAGTACTTC.

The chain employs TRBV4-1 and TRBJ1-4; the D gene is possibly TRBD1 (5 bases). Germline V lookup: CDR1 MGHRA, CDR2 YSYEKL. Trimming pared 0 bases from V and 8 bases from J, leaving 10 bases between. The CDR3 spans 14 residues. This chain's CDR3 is CASSQEGHGEKLFF. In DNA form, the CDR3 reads TGCGCCAGCAGCCAAGAGGGGCATGGGGAAAAACTGTTTTTT.

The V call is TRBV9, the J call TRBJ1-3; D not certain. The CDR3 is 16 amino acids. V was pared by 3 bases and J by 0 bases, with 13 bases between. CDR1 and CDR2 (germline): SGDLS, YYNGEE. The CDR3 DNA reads TGTGCCAGCAGCGCCTCAACACAGAGCTCTGGAAACACCATATATTTT. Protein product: CASSASTQSSGNTIYF.

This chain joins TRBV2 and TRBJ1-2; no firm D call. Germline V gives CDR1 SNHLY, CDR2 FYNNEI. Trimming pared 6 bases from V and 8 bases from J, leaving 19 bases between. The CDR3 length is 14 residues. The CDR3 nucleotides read TGTGCCAGCAGCTACACGGGTCAAACGGGGGGCTACACCTTC. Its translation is CASSYTGQTGGYTF.

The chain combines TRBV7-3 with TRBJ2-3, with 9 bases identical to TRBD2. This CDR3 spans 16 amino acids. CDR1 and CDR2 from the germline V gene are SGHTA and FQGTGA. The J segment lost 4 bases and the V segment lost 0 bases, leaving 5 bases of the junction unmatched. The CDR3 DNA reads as TGTGCCAGCAGCTTAACTGGCGGGGGGGCCCCAGATACGCAGTATTTT. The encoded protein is CASSLTGGGAPDTQYF.

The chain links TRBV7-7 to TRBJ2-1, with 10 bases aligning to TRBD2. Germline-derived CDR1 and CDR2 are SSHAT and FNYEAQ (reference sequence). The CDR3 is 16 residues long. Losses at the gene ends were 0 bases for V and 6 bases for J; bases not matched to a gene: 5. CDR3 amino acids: CASSLAPGLATNEQFF. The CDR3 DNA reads TGTGCCAGCAGCTTAGCTCCGGGACTAGCGACCAATGAGCAGTTCTTC.

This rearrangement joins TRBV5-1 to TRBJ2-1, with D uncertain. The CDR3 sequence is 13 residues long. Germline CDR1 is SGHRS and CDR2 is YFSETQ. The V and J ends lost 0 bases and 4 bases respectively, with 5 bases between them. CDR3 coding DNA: TGCGCCAGCAGCTTGGATAGATACAATGAGCAGTTCTTC. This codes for CASSLDRYNEQFF.

CDR3 DNA: TGCAGTGTACAGGGAGATACTGAAGCTTTCTTT. Translation gives CSVQGDTEAFF. The rearrangement links TRBV20-1 to TRBJ1-1; D may be TRBD1 (6 bases). Germline V CDR1 and CDR2: DFQATT, SNEGSKA (reference sequence). The CDR3 totals 11 residues. V was pared by 7 bases and J by 5 bases, with 11 bases between.

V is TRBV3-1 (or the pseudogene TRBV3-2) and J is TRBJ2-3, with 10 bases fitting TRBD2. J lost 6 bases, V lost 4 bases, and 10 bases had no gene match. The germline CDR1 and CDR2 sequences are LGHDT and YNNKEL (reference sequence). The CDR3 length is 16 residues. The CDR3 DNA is TGTGCCAGCAGCCCTTTGGCTAGCGGGGGCGGGGATACGCAGTATTTT. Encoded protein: CASSPLASGGGDTQYF.

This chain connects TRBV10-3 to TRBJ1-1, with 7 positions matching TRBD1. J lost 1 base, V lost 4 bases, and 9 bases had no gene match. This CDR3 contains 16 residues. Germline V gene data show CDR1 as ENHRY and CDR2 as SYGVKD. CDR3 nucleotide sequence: TGTGCCATCAGTGGCAGCCAGGGGGTATCGAACACTGAAGCTTTCTTT. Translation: CAISGSQGVSNTEAFF.

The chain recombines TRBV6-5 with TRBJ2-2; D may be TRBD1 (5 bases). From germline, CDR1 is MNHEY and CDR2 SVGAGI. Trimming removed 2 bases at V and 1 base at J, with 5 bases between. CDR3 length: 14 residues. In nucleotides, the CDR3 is TGTGCCAGCAGTTACCAGGGGAACACCGGGGAGCTGTTTTTT. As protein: CASSYQGNTGELFF.

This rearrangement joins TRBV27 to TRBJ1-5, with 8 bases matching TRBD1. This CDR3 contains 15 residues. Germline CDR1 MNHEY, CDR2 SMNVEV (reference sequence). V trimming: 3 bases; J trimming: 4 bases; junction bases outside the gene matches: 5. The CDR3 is CASSLAGGINQPQHF. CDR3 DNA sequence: TGTGCCAGCAGTTTGGCAGGGGGCATAAATCAGCCCCAGCATTTT.

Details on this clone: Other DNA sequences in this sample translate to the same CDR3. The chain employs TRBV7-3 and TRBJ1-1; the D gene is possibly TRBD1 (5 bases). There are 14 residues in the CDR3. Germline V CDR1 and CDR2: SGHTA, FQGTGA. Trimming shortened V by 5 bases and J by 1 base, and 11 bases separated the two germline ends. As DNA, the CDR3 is TGTGCCAGCAGCCTGGGGCAGGGGAACACTGAAGCTTTCTTT. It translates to CASSLGQGNTEAFF.

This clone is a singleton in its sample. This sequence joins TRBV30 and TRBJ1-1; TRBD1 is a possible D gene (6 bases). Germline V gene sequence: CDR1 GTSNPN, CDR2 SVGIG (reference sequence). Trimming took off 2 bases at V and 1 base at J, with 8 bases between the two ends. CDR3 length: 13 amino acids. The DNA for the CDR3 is TGTGCCTGGAGTTGGACAGCGAACACTGAAGCTTTCTTT. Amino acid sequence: CAWSWTANTEAFF.

The CDR3 sequence: CASRVQGVGYTF. The CDR3 coding sequence is TGTGCCAGCAGAGTACAGGGAGTTGGCTACACCTTC. This chain joins TRBV12-3 or TRBV12-4 and TRBJ1-2, with D perhaps TRBD1 (6 bases). Trimming removed 6 bases at V and 7 bases at J, with 12 bases between. The CDR3 has 12 residues.

In DNA form, the CDR3 reads TGCGCCAGCAGCCAAGTAACCCTCGGACAGGAGACAGATACGCAGTATTTT. This gives the protein CASSQVTLGQETDTQYF. V gene TRBV4-1 combines with J gene TRBJ2-3, with TRBD1 matching 7 bases. With 1 base clipped from V and 3 bases from J, the junction kept 10 bases outside the gene matches. Germline V gives CDR1 MGHRA, CDR2 YSYEKL. The length of the CDR3 is 17 residues.

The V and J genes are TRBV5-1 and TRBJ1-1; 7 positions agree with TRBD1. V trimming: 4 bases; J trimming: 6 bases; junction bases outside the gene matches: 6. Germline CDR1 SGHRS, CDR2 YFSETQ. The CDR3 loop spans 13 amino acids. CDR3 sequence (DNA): TGCGCCAGCAGCGCTACAGGGGAATCTGAAGCTTTCTTT. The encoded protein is CASSATGESEAFF.